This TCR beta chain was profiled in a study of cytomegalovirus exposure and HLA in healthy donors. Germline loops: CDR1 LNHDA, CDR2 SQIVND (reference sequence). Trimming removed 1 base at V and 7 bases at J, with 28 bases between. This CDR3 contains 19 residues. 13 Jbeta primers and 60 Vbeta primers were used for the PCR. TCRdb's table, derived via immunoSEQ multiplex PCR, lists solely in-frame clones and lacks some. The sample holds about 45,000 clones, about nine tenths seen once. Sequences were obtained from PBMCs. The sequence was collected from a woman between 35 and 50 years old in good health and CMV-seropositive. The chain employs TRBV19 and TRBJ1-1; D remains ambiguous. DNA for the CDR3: TGTGCCAGTAGTATAGCGAGAGGGCGCCGCCTCGCTGCTGCTATTGAAGCTTTCTTT. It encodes CASSIARGRRLAAAIEAFF. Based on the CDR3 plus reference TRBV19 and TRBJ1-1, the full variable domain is DGGITQSPKYLFRKEGQNVTLSCEQNLNHDAMYWYRQDPGQGLRLIYYSQIVNDFQKGDIAEGYSVSREKKESFPLTVTSAQKNPTAFYLCASSIARGRRLAAAIEAFFGQGTRLTVV.